The next 4 T cell receptor beta chains were all read from a single sample in a study of blood T cell repertoires in COVID-19. Assay used: immunoSEQ multiplex PCR; TCRdb lists only in-frame clones, some missing. The sample yields over 95,000 clones, around 84% seen once. Material for sequencing was peripheral blood. These receptors were collected from a man aged 35 to 55 with acute or convalescent COVID-19.

V gene TRBV6-5 combines with J gene TRBJ2-5; D gene ambiguous. The CDR3 sequence is 11 residues long. CDR1 MNHEY and CDR2 SVGAGI come from the germline V gene. Trimming shortened V by 2 bases and J by 5 bases, and 3 bases separated the two germline ends. The CDR3 nucleotides read TGTGCCAGCAGTTACGCGGAGACCCAGTACTTC. Its protein product is CASSYAETQYF.

The rearrangement joins TRBV24-1 to TRBJ2-7; maybe TRBD1 (6 bases). Trimming removed 4 bases at V and 2 bases at J, with 11 bases between. The CDR3 length is 14 residues. CDR1 is KGHDR and CDR2 is SFDVKD in the germline V gene. CDR3 nucleotides: TGTGCCACCAGTGACACCGGGACAACCTACGAGCAGTACTTC. This gives the protein CATSDTGTTYEQYF.

This chain joins TRBV3-1 (or the pseudogene TRBV3-2) and TRBJ2-1; D perhaps matches TRBD1 (6 bases). Germline lookup yields CDR1 LGHDT and CDR2 YNNKEL (reference sequence). Trimming cost V 1 base and J 7 bases, with 11 bases left between them. The CDR3 is 14 amino acids. CDR3 protein: CASSQVVGGNEQFF. The CDR3 DNA follows: TGTGCCAGCAGCCAAGTAGTAGGGGGTAATGAGCAGTTCTTC.

The J gene is TRBJ2-1, the V gene TRBV2, with 8 bases fitting TRBD1. The CDR3 length is 12 residues. CDR1 and CDR2 from the germline V gene are SNHLY and FYNNEI. The junction had 2 bases not matched to a gene; V was cut back by 7 bases and J by 6 bases. The DNA for the CDR3 is TGTGCCAGCACCACAGGGGGCAATGAGCAGTTCTTC. It translates to CASTTGGNEQFF.